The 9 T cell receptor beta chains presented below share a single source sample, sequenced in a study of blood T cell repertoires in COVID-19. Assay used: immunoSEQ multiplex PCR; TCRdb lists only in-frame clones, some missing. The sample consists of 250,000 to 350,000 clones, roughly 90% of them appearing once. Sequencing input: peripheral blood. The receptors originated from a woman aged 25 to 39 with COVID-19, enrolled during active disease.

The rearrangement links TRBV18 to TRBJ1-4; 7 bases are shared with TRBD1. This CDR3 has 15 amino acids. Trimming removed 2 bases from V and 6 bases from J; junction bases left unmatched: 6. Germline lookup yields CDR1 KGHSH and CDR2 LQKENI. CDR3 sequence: CASSPGDREDEKLFF. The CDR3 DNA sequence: TGTGCCAGCTCACCAGGCGACAGGGAGGATGAAAAACTGTTTTTT.

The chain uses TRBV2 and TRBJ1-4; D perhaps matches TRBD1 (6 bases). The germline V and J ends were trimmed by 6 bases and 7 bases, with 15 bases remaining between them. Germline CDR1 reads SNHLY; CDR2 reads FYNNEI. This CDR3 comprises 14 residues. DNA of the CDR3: TGTGCCAGCAGATCGGACAGTTTAATTGAAAAACTGTTTTTT. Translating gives CASRSDSLIEKLFF.

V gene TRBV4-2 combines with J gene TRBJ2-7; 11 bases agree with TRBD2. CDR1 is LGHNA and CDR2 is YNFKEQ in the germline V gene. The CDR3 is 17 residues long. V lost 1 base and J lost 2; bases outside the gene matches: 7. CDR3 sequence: CASSQATSGRPPYEQYF. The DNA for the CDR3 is TGTGCCAGCAGCCAAGCTACTAGCGGGAGACCCCCCTACGAGCAGTACTTC.

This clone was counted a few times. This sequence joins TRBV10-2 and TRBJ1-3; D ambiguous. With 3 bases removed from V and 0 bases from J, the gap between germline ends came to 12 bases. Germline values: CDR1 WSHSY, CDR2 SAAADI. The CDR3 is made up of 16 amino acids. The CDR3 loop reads CASSEASGPSGNTIYF. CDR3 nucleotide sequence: TGCGCCAGCAGTGAAGCCTCAGGTCCCTCTGGAAACACCATATATTTT.

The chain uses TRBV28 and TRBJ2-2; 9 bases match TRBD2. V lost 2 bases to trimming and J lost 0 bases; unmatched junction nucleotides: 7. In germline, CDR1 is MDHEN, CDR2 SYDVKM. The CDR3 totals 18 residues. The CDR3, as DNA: TGTGCCAGCAGTTTACTGGCGGGAGGGCCTTCGAACACCGGGGAGCTGTTTTTT. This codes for CASSLLAGGPSNTGELFF.

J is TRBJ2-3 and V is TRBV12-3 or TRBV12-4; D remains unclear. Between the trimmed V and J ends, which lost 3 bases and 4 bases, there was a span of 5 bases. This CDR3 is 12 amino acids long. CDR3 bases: TGTGCCAGCAGTTTGGCGGCAGATACGCAGTATTTT. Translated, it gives CASSLAADTQYF.

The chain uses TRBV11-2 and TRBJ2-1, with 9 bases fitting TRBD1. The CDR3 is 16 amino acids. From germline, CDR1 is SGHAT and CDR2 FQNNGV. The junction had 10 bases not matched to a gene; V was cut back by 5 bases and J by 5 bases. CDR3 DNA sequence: TGTGCCAGCAGCCAAGTGGGACAGGGTCCACACAATGAGCAGTTCTTC. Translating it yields CASSQVGQGPHNEQFF.

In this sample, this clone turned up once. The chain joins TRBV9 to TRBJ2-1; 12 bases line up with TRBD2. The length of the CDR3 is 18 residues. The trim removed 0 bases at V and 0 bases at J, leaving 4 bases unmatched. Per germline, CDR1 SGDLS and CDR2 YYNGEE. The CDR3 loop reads CASSVGLAGGSSYNEQFF. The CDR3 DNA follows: TGTGCCAGCAGCGTAGGGCTAGCGGGAGGGAGCTCCTACAATGAGCAGTTCTTC.

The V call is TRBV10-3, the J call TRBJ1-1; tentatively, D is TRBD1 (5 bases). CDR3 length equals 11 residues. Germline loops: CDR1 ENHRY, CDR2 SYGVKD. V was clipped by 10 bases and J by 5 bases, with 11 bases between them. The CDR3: CATLQETEAFF. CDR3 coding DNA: TGTGCCACCTTACAGGAGACTGAAGCTTTCTTT.